These T cell receptor beta chains were read from a single sample in a study of OX40 agonist ivuxolimab in advanced cancers. Libraries were prepared by immunoSEQ multiplex PCR; TCRdb keeps only in-frame clonotypes and omits some of them. The sample lists about 20,000 clones; 83% were seen once. Material: CD4+ or CD8+ T cells sorted from blood, obtained in a trial of the OX40 agonist ivuxolimab. The receptors here all came from an adult with an advanced solid tumor such as melanoma, head and neck, liver or kidney cancer. Each CDR3 is given with its conserved first and last residue. D genes are given only for firm matches. Clone size is not always given. Where it is, it says once, few, many or a class for expanded clones.

CDR3aa,CDR3nt,v_gene,j_gene,abundance,d_gene
CASSQVRGTEAFF,TGCGCCAGCAGCCAAGTTCGTGGGACTGAAGCTTTCTTT,TRBV4-1,TRBJ1-1,NA,NA
CASSGGLGSNTQYF,TGTGCCAGCAGCGGCGGTCTTGGATCAAATACGCAGTATTTT,TRBV9,TRBJ2-3,NA,NA
CASRLSSGNTIYF,TGTGCCAGCAGGCTGAGCTCTGGAAACACCATATATTTT,TRBV28,TRBJ1-3,NA,NA
CASLLQNEQFF,TGTGCCAGCCTCCTCCAAAATGAGCAGTTCTTC,TRBV7-8,TRBJ2-1,NA,NA
CASSSGGTGEKLFF,TGTGCCAGCAGTAGCGGGGGCACGGGTGAAAAACTGTTTTTT,TRBV13,TRBJ1-4,NA,NA
CASSMGLQRWSTEAFF,TGTGCCAGTAGTATGGGTCTACAGCGTTGGAGCACTGAAGCTTTCTTT,TRBV19,TRBJ1-1,NA,NA
CSVGNTEAFF,TGCAGCGTTGGAAACACTGAAGCTTTCTTT,TRBV29-1,TRBJ1-1,NA,NA
CASSLSNRGLGGTTNEKLFF,TGTGCCAGCAGTTTATCGAACCGGGGATTAGGTGGGACAACTAATGAAAAACTGTTTTTT,TRBV27,TRBJ1-4,NA,NA
CASGLAEREDPYEQYF,TGCGCCAGCGGCTTGGCCGAGCGGGAGGACCCGTACGAGCAGTACTTC,TRBV5-1,TRBJ2-7,NA,TRBD2
CASTPVSNNNEQFF,TGTGCCAGTACCCCCGTATCGAACAACAATGAGCAGTTCTTC,TRBV19,TRBJ2-1,NA,NA
CASSFLREGGETQYF,TGTGCCAGCAGTTTCCTGCGGGAGGGTGGGGAGACCCAGTACTTC,TRBV27,TRBJ2-5,once,TRBD2
CASSQGAQGYEQYF,TGTGCCAGCAGCCAAGGCGCACAGGGCTACGAGCAGTACTTC,TRBV4-2,TRBJ2-7,NA,NA
CASGVGQMNTEAFF,TGTGCCAGCGGAGTGGGCCAGATGAACACTGAAGCTTTCTTT,TRBV27,TRBJ1-1,once,NA
CASTQGLAGIYNEQFF,TGTGCCAGTACCCAGGGACTAGCGGGGATCTACAATGAGCAGTTCTTC,TRBV28,TRBJ2-1,few,TRBD2
CASSPPKTGDTEAFF,TGTGCCAGTAGTCCTCCGAAGACAGGGGACACTGAAGCTTTCTTT,TRBV19,TRBJ1-1,NA,TRBD1
CASSIAGGPRETQYF,TGCGCCAGCTCTATAGCGGGAGGGCCTCGAGAGACCCAGTACTTC,TRBV4-3,TRBJ2-5,NA,TRBD2
CASSFLPQAQGAEETQYF,TGCGCCAGCAGCTTTCTCCCCCAAGCACAGGGGGCTGAGGAGACCCAGTACTTC,TRBV5-1,TRBJ2-5,NA,TRBD1
CASSLMRGGNQPQHF,TGTGCCAGCAGTTTAATGAGAGGGGGCAATCAGCCCCAGCATTTT,TRBV28,TRBJ1-5,NA,NA
CASSGGNTIYF,TGTGCCAGCAGCGGAGGGAACACCATATATTTT,TRBV7-9,TRBJ1-3,many,NA
CASSLSTGGTTEAFF,TGTGCCAGCAGTTTATCGACAGGGGGCACTACTGAAGCTTTCTTT,TRBV27,TRBJ1-1,NA,TRBD1
CASSLSFAGSKTQYF,TGTGCCAGCAGTTTATCTTTCGCGGGTTCGAAGACCCAGTACTTC,TRBV27,TRBJ2-5,NA,NA
CASSIISGYSYNEQFF,TGTGCCAGTAGTATCATTAGCGGGTATTCCTACAATGAGCAGTTCTTC,TRBV19,TRBJ2-1,NA,TRBD2
CASSLWRMNTEAFF,TGTGCCAGCAGTTTATGGCGGATGAACACTGAAGCTTTCTTT,TRBV27,TRBJ1-1,NA,NA
CANTGTESSYEQYF,TGTGCCAACACGGGGACAGAAAGCTCCTACGAGCAGTACTTC,TRBV2,TRBJ2-7,NA,TRBD1
CASSRVGGTLSYEQYF,TGTGCCAGCAGCAGGGTCGGCGGCACCCTCTCCTACGAGCAGTACTTC,TRBV7-2,TRBJ2-7,once,NA
CSVELGVKDGYTF,TGCAGCGTTGAATTGGGGGTTAAGGATGGCTACACCTTC,TRBV29-1,TRBJ1-2,NA,NA